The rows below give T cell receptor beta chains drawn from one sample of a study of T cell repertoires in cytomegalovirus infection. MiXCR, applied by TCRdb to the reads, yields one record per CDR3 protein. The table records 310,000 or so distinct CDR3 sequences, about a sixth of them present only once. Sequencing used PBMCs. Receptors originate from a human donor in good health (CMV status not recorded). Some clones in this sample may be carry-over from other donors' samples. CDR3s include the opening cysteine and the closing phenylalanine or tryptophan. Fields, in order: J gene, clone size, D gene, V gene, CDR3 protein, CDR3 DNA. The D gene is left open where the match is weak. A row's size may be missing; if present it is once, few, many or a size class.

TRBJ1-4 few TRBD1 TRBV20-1 CSARKGQINEKLFF TGCAGTGCTAGAAAGGGACAGATTAATGAAAAACTGTTTTTT
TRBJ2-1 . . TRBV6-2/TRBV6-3 CASSYSGSAYNEQFF TGTGCCAGCAGTTACTCGGGCTCAGCCTACAATGAGCAGTTCTTC
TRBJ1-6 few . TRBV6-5 CASSYGSDPGSPLHF TGTGCCAGCAGTTACGGTTCGGACCCAGGTTCACCCCTCCACTTT
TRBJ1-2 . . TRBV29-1 CSVAGGTYGYTF TGCAGCGTCGCCGGGGGGACCTATGGCTACACCTTC
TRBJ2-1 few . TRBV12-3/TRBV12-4 CASRVASYNEQFF TGTGCCAGCAGAGTGGCTTCTTACAATGAGCAGTTCTTC
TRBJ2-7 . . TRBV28 CASSLGTRDYEQYF TGTGCCAGCAGTTTGGGGACAAGAGACTACGAGCAGTACTTC
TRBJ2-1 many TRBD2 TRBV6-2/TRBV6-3 CASSGLGAGGYYNEQFF TGTGCCAGCAGTGGTCTGGGAGCGGGGGGCTACTACAATGAGCAGTTCTTC
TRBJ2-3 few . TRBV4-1 CASSQDPLGGAVTDTQYF TGCGCCAGCAGCCAAGACCCCCTTGGGGGGGCGGTGACAGATACGCAGTATTTT
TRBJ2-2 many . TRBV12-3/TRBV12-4 CASSLPPEWGRRTGELFF TGTGCCAGCAGCCTACCACCCGAGTGGGGGCGAAGAACCGGGGAGCTGTTTTTT
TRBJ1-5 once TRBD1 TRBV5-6 CASSLDRAPPQHF TGTGCCAGCAGCCTGGACAGGGCGCCGCCCCAGCATTTT
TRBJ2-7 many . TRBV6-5 CASSYRTQEYEQYF TGTGCCAGCAGTTACCGGACCCAAGAATACGAGCAGTACTTC
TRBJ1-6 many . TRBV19 CASSITGTAYNSPLHF TGTGCCAGTAGTATTACAGGGACGGCCTATAATTCACCCCTCCACTTT
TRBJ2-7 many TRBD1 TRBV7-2 CASSPQGAGEQYF TGTGCCAGCAGCCCACAGGGGGCGGGCGAGCAGTACTTC
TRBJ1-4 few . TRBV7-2 CASSSYLLPYGEKLFF TGTGCCAGCAGCTCTTACCTACTACCTTATGGCGAAAAACTGTTTTTT
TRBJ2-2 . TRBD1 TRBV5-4 CASRSGDRALAGELFF TGTGCCAGCAGATCCGGTGACAGGGCCCTCGCCGGGGAGCTGTTTTTT
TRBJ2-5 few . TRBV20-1 CSARGHRQSVPRETQYF TGCAGTGCTAGAGGTCATAGACAGTCGGTCCCCCGAGAGACCCAGTACTTC
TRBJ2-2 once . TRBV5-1 CASSLRGSLTGELFF TGCGCCAGCAGCTTGAGAGGATCTCTCACCGGGGAGCTGTTTTTT
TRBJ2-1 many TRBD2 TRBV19 CASSIASGGARPNEQFF TGTGCCAGTAGTATTGCCTCGGGGGGGGCCCGGCCCAATGAGCAGTTCTTC
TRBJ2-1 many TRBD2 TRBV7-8 CASSLVGGASYNEQFF TGTGCCAGCAGCTTAGTCGGGGGGGCTTCCTACAATGAGCAGTTCTTC
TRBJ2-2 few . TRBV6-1 CASSGPGARGVGELFF TGTGCCAGCAGTGGGCCTGGGGCGCGGGGAGTCGGGGAGCTGTTTTTT
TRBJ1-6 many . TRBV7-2 CASSFGGAGLHSPLHF TGTGCCAGCAGCTTTGGCGGGGCAGGGCTTCATTCACCCCTCCACTTT
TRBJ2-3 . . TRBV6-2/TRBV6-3 CASRIRGDTQYF TGTGCCAGCAGAATCCGGGGGGATACGCAGTATTTT
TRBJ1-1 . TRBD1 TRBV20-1 CSARVARDRGWTEAFF TGCAGTGCTAGAGTTGCCCGGGACAGGGGTTGGACTGAAGCTTTCTTT